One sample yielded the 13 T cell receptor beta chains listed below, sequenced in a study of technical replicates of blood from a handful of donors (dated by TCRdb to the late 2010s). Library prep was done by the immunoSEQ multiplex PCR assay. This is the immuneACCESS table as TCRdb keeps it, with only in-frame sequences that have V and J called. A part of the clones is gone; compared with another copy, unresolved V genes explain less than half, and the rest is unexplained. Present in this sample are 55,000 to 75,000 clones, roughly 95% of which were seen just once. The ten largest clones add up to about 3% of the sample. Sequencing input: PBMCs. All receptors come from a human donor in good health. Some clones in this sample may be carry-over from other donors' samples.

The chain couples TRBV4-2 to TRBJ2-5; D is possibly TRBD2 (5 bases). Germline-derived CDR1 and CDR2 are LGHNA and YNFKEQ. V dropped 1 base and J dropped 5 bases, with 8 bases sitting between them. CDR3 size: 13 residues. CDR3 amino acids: CASSQGGMETQYF. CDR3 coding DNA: TGTGCCAGCAGCCAAGGAGGGATGGAGACCCAGTACTTC.

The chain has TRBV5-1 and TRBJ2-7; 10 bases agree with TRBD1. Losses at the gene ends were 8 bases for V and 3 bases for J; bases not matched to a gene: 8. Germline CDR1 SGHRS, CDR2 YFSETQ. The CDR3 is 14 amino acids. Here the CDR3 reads CASAGQGEFYEQYF. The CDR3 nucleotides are TGCGCCAGTGCCGGACAGGGGGAATTCTACGAGCAGTACTTC.

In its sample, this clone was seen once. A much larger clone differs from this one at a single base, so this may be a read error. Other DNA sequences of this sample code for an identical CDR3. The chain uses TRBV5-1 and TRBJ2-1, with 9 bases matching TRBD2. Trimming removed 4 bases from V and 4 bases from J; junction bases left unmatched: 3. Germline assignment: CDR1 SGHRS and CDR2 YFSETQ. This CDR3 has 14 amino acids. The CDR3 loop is CASSTSGGYNEQFF. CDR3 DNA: TGCGCCAGCAGCACCAGCGGGGGGTACAATGAGCAGTTCTTC. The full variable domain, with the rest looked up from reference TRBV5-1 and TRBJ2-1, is KAGVTQTPRYLIKTRGQQVTLSCSPISGHRSVSWYQQTPGQGLQFLFEYFSETQRNKGNFPGRFSGRQFSNSRSEMNVSTLELGDSALYLCASSTSGGYNEQFFGPGTRLTVL.

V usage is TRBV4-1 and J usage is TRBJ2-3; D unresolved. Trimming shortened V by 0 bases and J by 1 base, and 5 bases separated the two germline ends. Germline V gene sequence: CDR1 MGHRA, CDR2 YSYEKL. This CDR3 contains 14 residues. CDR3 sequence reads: CASSQDYGTDTQYF. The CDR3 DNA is TGCGCCAGCAGCCAAGATTATGGCACAGATACGCAGTATTTT.

CDR3 loop: CASSLEEGGLDTQYF. CDR3 nucleotides: TGCGCCAGCAGCCTGGAGGAGGGAGGGCTAGATACGCAGTATTTT. The J gene is TRBJ2-3, the V gene TRBV4-3; 7 positions match TRBD2. The CDR3 contains 15 residues. After removal of 4 bases from V and 5 bases from J, the junction contained 9 bases not matched to a gene. Germline CDR1 is LGHNA and CDR2 is YSLEER.

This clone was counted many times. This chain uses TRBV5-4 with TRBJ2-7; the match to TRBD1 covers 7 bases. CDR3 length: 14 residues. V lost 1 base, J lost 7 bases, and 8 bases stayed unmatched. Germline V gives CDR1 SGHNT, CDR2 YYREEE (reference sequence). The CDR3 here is CASSLIDRAREQYF. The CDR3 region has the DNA TGTGCCAGCAGCTTGATAGACAGGGCACGGGAGCAGTACTTC.

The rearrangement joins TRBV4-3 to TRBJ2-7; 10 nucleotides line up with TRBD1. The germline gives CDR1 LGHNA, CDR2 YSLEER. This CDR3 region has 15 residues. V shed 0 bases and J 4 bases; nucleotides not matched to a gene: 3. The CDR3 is CASSQDRGQGYEQYF. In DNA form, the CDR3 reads TGCGCCAGCAGCCAAGATAGGGGACAGGGGTACGAGCAGTACTTC.

CDR3 sequence (DNA): TGTGCCAGCAGCTTTCAGGGTATGAACACCGGGGAGCTGTTTTTT. Translating gives CASSFQGMNTGELFF. This sequence joins TRBV5-5 and TRBJ2-2; tentative D call: TRBD1 (5 bases). In germline, CDR1 is SGHKS, CDR2 YYEKEE (reference sequence). The CDR3 has 15 amino acids. V lost 2 bases to trimming and J lost 1 base, with 9 bases between them.

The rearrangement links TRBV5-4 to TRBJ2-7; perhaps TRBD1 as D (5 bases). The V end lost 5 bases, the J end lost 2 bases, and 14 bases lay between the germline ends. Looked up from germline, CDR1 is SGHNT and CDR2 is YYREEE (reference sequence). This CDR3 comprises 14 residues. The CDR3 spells CASRVDKFTYEQYF. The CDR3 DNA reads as TGTGCCAGCAGGGTGGACAAATTCACCTACGAGCAGTACTTC.

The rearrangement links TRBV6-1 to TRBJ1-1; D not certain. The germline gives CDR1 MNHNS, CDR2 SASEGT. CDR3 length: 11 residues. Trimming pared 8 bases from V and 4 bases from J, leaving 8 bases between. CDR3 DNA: TGTGCCAGCCACCGCGGCACTGAAGCTTTCTTT. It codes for CASHRGTEAFF.

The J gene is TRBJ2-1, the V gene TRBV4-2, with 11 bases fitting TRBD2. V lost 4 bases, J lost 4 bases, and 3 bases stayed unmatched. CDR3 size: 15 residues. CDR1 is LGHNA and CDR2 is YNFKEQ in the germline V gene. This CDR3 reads CASSPTSGEYNEQFF. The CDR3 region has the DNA TGTGCCAGCAGCCCGACTAGCGGGGAATACAATGAGCAGTTCTTC.

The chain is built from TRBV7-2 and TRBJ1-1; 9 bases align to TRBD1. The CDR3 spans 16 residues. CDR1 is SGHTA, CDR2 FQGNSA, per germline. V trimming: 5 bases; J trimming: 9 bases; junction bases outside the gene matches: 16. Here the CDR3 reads CASSLVWGQGISQAFF. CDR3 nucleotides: TGTGCCAGCAGCCTTGTTTGGGGACAGGGCATCTCCCAAGCTTTCTTT.

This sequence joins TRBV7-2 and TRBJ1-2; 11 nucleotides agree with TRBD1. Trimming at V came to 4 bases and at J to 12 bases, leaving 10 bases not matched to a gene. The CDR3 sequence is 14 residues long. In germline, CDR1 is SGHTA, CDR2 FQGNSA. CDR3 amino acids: CASSSGTGGILHTF. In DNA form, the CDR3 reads TGTGCCAGCAGCTCGGGGACAGGGGGAATCTTACACACCTTC.